This entry features one T cell receptor beta chain sequence. The sample is drawn from a study of T-cell reconstitution after alpha-beta-depleted transplantation in children. Preparing the TCRbeta library involved the use of unique molecular identifiers. TCRdb processed the PCR reads anew with MiXCR; each CDR3 protein has one entry. The sample shows some 310,000 distinct CDR3 sequences, 23% of them seen only once. The CDR3 sequence is 21 residues long. V was clipped by 4 bases and J by 8 bases; unmatched bases: 29. Germline V gene sequence: CDR1 MRHNA, CDR2 SNTAGT. The clonotype originates from a male patient aged 10 to 17 who had a stem cell transplant for acute lymphoblastic leukemia, so the T cells may come from the graft donor. The chain combines TRBV6-4 with TRBJ2-3, with 8 bases fitting TRBD2. This material consisted of PBMCs, mostly from graft donor cells, taken 180 days after TCRalphabeta/CD19-depleted stem cell transplant. The CDR3 spells CASSALLSGVVGSGGLSTQYF. The CDR3 DNA is TGTGCCAGCAGTGCACTCCTATCGGGAGTGGTCGGGTCGGGGGGGCTTAGTACGCAGTATTTT.